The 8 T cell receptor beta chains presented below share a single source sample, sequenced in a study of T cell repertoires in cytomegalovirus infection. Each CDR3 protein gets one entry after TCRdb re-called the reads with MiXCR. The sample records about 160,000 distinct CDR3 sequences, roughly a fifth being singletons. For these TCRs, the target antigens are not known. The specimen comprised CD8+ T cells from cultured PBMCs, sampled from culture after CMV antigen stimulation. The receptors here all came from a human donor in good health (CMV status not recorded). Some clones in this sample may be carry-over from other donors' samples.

This CDR3 is CASSVADSSYNSPLHF. As DNA, the CDR3 is TGTGCCAGCAGCGTAGCTGACAGCTCCTATAATTCACCCCTCCACTTT. The rearrangement links TRBV9 to TRBJ1-6; a weak D match, TRBD1 (5 bases). The CDR3 is 16 amino acids. Germline V gene data show CDR1 as SGDLS and CDR2 as YYNGEE. V lost 0 bases to trimming and J lost 0 bases, with 7 bases between them.

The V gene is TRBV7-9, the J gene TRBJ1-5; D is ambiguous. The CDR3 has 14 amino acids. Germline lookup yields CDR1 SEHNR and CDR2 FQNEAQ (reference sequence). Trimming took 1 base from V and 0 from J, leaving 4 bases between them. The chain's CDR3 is CASSLEDSNQPQHF. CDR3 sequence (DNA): TGTGCCAGCAGCTTAGAAGATAGCAATCAGCCCCAGCATTTT.

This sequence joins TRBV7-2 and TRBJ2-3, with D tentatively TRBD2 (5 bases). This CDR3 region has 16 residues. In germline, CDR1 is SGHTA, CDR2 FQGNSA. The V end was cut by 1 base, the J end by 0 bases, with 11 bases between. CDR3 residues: CASSLGWRASTDTQYF. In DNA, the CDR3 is TGTGCCAGCAGCTTAGGGTGGCGGGCTAGCACAGATACGCAGTATTTT. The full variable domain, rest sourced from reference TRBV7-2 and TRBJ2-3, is GAGVSQSPSNKVTEKGKDVELRCDPISGHTALYWYRQSLGQGLEFLIYFQGNSAPDKSGLPSDRFSAERTGGSVSTLTIQRTQQEDSAVYLCASSLGWRASTDTQYFGPGTRLTVL.

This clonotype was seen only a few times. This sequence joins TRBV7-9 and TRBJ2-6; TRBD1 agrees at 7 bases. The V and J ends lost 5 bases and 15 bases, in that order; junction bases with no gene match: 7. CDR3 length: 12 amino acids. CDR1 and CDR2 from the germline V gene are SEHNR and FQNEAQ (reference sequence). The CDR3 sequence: CASSLRGGPLTF. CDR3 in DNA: TGTGCCAGCAGCCTTCGAGGGGGCCCCCTGACTTTC.

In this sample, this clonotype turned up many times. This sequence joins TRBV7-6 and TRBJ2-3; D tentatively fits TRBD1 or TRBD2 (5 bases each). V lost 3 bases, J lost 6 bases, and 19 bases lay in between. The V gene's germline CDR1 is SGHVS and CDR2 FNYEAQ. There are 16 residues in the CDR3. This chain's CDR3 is CASSFSVQVTKDTQYF. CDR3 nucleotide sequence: TGTGCCAGCAGCTTTAGCGTACAGGTAACGAAGGATACGCAGTATTTT.

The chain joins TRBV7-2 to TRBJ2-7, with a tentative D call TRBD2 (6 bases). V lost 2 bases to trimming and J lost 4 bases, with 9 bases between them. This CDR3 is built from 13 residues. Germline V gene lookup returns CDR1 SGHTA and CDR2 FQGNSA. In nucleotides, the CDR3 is TGTGCCAGCAGCTTAACTAGCAATTACGAGCAGTACTTC. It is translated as CASSLTSNYEQYF.

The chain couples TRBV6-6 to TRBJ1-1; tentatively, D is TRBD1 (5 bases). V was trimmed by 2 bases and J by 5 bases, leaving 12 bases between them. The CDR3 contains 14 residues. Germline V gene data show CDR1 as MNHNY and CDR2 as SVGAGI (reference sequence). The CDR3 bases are TGTGCCAGCAGTTACGCCGGGGCTGGGACTGAAGCTTTCTTT. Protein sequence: CASSYAGAGTEAFF.

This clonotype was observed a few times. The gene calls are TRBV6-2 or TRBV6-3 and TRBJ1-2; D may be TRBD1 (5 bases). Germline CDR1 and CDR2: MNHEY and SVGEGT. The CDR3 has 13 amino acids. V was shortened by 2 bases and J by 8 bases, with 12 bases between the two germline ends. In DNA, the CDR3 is TGTGCCAGCAGTTACGGGGCGATGGGCGGCTACACCTTC. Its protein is CASSYGAMGGYTF.